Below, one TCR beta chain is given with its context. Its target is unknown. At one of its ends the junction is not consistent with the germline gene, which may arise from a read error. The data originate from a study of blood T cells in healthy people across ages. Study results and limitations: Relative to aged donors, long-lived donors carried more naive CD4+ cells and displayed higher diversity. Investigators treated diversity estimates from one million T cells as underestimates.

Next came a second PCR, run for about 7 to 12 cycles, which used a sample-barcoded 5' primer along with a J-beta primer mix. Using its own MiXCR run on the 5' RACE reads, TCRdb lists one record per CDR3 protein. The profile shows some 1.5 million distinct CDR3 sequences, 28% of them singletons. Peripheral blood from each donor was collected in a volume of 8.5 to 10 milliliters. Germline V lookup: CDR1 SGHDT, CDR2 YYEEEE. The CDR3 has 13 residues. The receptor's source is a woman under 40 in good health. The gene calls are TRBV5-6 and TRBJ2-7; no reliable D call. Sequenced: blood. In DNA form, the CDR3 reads TGTACCAGCAGCTTGGGCCAGTCCTACGAGCAGTACTTC. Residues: CTSSLGQSYEQYF.